This T cell receptor (beta chain) was obtained from a study of cytomegalovirus exposure and HLA in healthy donors. Study-wide results and caveats: Later on, analysis showed that most CMV-associated TCR beta chains appeared to be HLA-restricted. Researchers reportedly found TCR beta sequences accurately predicted most subjects' HLA-A and HLA-B alleles.

The J segment lost 4 bases and the V segment lost 0 bases, leaving 2 bases of the junction unmatched. The CDR3 length is 15 residues. From germline, CDR1 is LNHNV and CDR2 YYDKDF (reference sequence). As concerns this clone: No antigen is known for it.

Use of 60 Vbeta and 13 Jbeta primers characterized the PCR. Profiled with immunoSEQ multiplex PCR; TCRdb holds only in-frame clones, not every one. The sample has tens of thousands of clones; the top ten hold 4% to 5.5%. The sequence was collected from a young man in good health and CMV-seropositive. Sequenced input: PBMCs. The chain uses TRBV15 and TRBJ2-4, with TRBD2 matching over 8 bases. Here the CDR3 reads CATSRELAEKNIQYF. Written as DNA, the CDR3 is TGTGCCACCAGCAGAGAACTAGCGGAGAAAAACATTCAGTACTTC. The whole variable domain, filled in from reference TRBV15 and TRBJ2-4, reads DAMVIQNPRYQVTQFGKPVTLSCSQTLNHNVMYWYQQKSSQAPKLLFHYYDKDFNNEADTPDNFQSRRPNTSFCFLDIRSPGLGDTAMYLCATSRELAEKNIQYFGAGTRLSVL.